This TCR beta chain was recovered during a study of blood T cell repertoires in COVID-19. Study-level information: Some COVID-19 samples were acute and others convalescent; all came from the United States, Italy and Spain.

The V end was cut by 4 bases, the J end by 5 bases, with 13 bases between. The CDR3 is 14 residues long. Looked up from germline, CDR1 is SGHNT and CDR2 is YYREEE (reference sequence). Authors' analysis steps: Estimation of nucleated cell counts was performed using reference gene primer amplification. Profiled with immunoSEQ multiplex PCR; TCRdb holds only in-frame clones, not every one. The V and J calls and clone size are taken from that table; D and trimming were inferred from the DNA. This table holds approximately 180,000 clones, 88% found once. The genes are TRBV5-4 and TRBJ2-1; D is unresolved. Sequences were obtained from peripheral blood. This sequence was found in a human donor in a cohort sampled during active COVID-19. The CDR3 is CASSIESTDNEQFF. The CDR3 nucleotides are TGTGCCAGCAGCATCGAAAGTACGGACAATGAGCAGTTCTTC. The entire variable domain, with the rest obtained from reference TRBV5-4 and TRBJ2-1, is as follows: ETGVTQSPTHLIKTRGQQVTLRCSSQSGHNTVSWYQQALGQGPQFIFQYYREEENGRGNFPPRFSGLQFPNYSSELNVNALELDDSALYLCASSIESTDNEQFFGPGTRLTVL.